This is a list of T cell receptor beta chains from one sample in a study of shared clonotypes between healthy human individuals. Sequenced by immunoSEQ multiplex PCR; TCRdb stores in-frame clones only, minus some. The table records approximately 400,000 clones, approximately 97% of them present only once. The sequencing sample was made of memory CD8+ T cells sorted from blood. Source of these receptors: a man aged 25-45 years in good health. Each CDR3 is given without its conserved first and last residue.

CDR3aa: ASSPLRPSYEQY
j_gene: TRBJ2-7
v_gene: TRBV18

CDR3aa: ASTASGTGELF
j_gene: TRBJ2-2
v_gene: TRBV11-2

CDR3aa: ASSSYGQSLGETQY
j_gene: TRBJ2-5
v_gene: TRBV28

CDR3aa: ASRIWANTEAF
j_gene: TRBJ1-1
v_gene: TRBV5-1

CDR3aa: ASSLVYRERPSSSYEQY
j_gene: TRBJ2-7
v_gene: TRBV11-2

CDR3aa: ASSVRFGGPDTQY
j_gene: TRBJ2-3
v_gene: TRBV6-4

CDR3aa: ASSLGPQVLEQY
j_gene: TRBJ2-7
v_gene: TRBV11-2

CDR3aa: ASSQGKSSGQF
j_gene: TRBJ2-1
v_gene: TRBV14

CDR3aa: ASSVRPGANTEAF
j_gene: TRBJ1-1
v_gene: TRBV10-1

CDR3aa: ASSFAPIQDYSPLH
j_gene: TRBJ1-6
v_gene: TRBV5-1

CDR3aa: ASSEAAGRGTQY
j_gene: TRBJ2-3
v_gene: TRBV2

CDR3aa: ASSEASLGRYSNQPQH
j_gene: TRBJ1-5
v_gene: TRBV6-1

CDR3aa: ASSEEAGGYGYT
j_gene: TRBJ1-2
v_gene: TRBV6-1

CDR3aa: ASSLVAGEADTQY
j_gene: TRBJ2-3
v_gene: TRBV7-9

CDR3aa: ASSPSVGRDTEAF
j_gene: TRBJ1-1
v_gene: TRBV5-1

CDR3aa: ASSPLAVTVAETQY
j_gene: TRBJ2-5
v_gene: TRBV9

CDR3aa: ASSSLDSNQPQH
j_gene: TRBJ1-5
v_gene: TRBV11-2